This TCR beta chain was recorded in a study of siplizumab effects on memory and regulatory T cells. On this clone: The antigen is unknown.

Per the germline V gene, CDR1 is LNHDA and CDR2 is SQIVND (reference sequence). V was clipped by 5 bases and J by 3 bases, with 14 bases between them. The CDR3 sequence is 15 residues long. Study-wide results and caveats: Contribution to the alloresponse seemed major for naive T cells, which also seemed more diverse than memory cells. Alloreactive clones mapping to unstimulated subsets formed only a minor fraction.

Measured with immunoSEQ multiplex PCR; TCRdb has only the in-frame clones, and not every one. This table holds about 120,000 clones, roughly 94% found once. This receptor was identified in a human donor in good health. The chain employs TRBV19 and TRBJ1-3; D perhaps matches TRBD1 (6 bases). The sample consisted of non-Treg CD4+ T cells sorted from blood. In DNA, the CDR3 is TGTGCCAGTAGTGCCAGGGGAAGTTATGGAAACACCATATATTTT. Translating it yields CASSARGSYGNTIYF. The complete variable domain, with remaining parts taken from reference TRBV19 and TRBJ1-3, reads DGGITQSPKYLFRKEGQNVTLSCEQNLNHDAMYWYRQDPGQGLRLIYYSQIVNDFQKGDIAEGYSVSREKKESFPLTVTSAQKNPTAFYLCASSARGSYGNTIYFGEGSWLTVV.